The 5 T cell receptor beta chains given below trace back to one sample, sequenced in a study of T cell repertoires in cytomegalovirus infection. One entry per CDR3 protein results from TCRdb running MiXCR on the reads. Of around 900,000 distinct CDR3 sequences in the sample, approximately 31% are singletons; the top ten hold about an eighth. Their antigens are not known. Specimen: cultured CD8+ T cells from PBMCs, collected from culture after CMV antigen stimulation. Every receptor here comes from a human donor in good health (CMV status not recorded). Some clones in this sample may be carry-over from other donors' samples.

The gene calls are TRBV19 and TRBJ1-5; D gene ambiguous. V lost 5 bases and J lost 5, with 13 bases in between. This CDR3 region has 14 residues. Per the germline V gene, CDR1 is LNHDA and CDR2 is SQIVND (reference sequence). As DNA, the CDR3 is TGTGCCAGTAGTCTAGGCTGGGAAGATCAGCCCCAGCATTTT. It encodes CASSLGWEDQPQHF.

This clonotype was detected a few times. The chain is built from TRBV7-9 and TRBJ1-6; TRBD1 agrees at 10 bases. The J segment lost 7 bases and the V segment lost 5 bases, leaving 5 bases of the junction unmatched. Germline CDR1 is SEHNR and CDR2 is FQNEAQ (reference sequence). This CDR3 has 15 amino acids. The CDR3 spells CASSADRGLNSPLHF. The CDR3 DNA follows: TGTGCCAGCAGCGCCGACAGGGGGCTAAATTCACCCCTCCACTTT.

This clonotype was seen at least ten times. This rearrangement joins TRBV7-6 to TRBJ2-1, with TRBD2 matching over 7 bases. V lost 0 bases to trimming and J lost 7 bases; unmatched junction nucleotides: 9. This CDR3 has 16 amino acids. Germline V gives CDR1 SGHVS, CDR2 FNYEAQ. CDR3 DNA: TGTGCCAGCAGCTTAGCTAGTAGCGGGCCCAATAATGAGCAGTTCTTC. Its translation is CASSLASSGPNNEQFF.

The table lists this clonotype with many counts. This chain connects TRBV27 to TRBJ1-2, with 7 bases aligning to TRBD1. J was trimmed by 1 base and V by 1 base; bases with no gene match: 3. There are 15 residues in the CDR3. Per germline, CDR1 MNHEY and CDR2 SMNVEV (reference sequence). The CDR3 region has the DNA TGTGCCAGCAGTTTATGGGGGACAGTTAACTATGGCTACACCTTC. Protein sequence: CASSLWGTVNYGYTF.

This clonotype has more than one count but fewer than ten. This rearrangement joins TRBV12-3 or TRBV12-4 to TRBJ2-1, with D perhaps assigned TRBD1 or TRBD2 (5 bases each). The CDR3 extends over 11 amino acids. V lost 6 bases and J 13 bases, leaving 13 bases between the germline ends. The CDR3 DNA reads TGTGCCAGCAGCCTTGGGACGGATCAGTTCTTC. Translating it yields CASSLGTDQFF.